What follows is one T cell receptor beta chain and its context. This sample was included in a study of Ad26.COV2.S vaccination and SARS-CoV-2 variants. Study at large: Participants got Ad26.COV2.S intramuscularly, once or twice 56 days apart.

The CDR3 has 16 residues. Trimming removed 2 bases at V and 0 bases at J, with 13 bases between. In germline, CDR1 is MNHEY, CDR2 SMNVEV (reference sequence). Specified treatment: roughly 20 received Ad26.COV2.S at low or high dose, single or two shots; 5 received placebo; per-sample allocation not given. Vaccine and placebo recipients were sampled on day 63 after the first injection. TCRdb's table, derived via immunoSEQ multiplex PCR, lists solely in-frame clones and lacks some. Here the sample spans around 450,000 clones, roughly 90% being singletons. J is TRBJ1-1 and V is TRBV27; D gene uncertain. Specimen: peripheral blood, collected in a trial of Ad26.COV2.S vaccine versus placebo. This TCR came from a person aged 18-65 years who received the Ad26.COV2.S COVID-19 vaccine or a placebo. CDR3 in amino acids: CASSLPRGGLNTEAFF. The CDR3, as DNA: TGTGCCAGCAGTTTACCCCGTGGAGGGCTGAACACTGAAGCTTTCTTT.